One sample yielded the 17 T cell receptor beta chains listed below, sequenced in a study of blood T cell repertoires in COVID-19. Clones were read by immunoSEQ multiplex PCR, and TCRdb kept only the in-frame ones, dropping some. The sample has approximately 110,000 clones; roughly 86% are singletons. Sequences were obtained from peripheral blood. The receptors were gathered from a human donor in a cohort sampled during active COVID-19.

The chain links TRBV28 to TRBJ1-3; unclear D gene. This CDR3 is built from 14 residues. V lost 4 bases and J lost 4, with 11 bases in between. Germline V gene data show CDR1 as MDHEN and CDR2 as SYDVKM. CDR3 DNA: TGTGCCAGCAGTTCCCGCCCGACAGGAAACACCATATATTTT. Translation: CASSSRPTGNTIYF. Supplemented by reference TRBV28 and TRBJ1-3, the full variable domain reads DVKVTQSSRYLVKRTGEKVFLECVQDMDHENMFWYRQDPGLGLRLIYFSYDVKMKEKGDIPEGYSVSREKKERFSLILESASTNQTSMYLCASSSRPTGNTIYFGEGSWLTVV.

V usage is TRBV20-1 and J usage is TRBJ2-1; TRBD2 might be the D (6 bases). The CDR3 has 12 residues. Germline V lookup: CDR1 DFQATT, CDR2 SNEGSKA (reference sequence). V lost 3 bases and J 7 bases, leaving 10 bases between the germline ends. The CDR3 loop is CSASEEGNEQFF. The CDR3 region has the DNA TGCAGTGCTAGTGAGGAGGGGAATGAGCAGTTCTTC.

J is TRBJ2-7 and V is TRBV15; 8 bases are a match to TRBD2. CDR1 is LNHNV, CDR2 YYDKDF, per germline (reference sequence). The V and J ends lost 1 base and 7 bases, in that order; junction bases with no gene match: 9. There are 15 residues in the CDR3. DNA of the CDR3: TGTGCCACCAGCAGAGTGGGTAGCGGGAAGGTAGAGCAGTACTTC. The encoded protein is CATSRVGSGKVEQYF.

This clone was detected only once. The chain carries TRBV5-1 and TRBJ2-7, with D maybe TRBD2 (6 bases). Trimming left V 4 bases short and J 5 bases short, with 16 bases between. The germline gives CDR1 SGHRS, CDR2 YFSETQ. CDR3 size: 14 residues. The CDR3 DNA reads as TGCGCCAGCAGCCCCCCGACTAGGTCTCACGAGCAGTACTTC. This gives the protein CASSPPTRSHEQYF.

J is TRBJ2-3 and V is TRBV9; TRBD2 matches at 12 bases. From germline, CDR1 is SGDLS and CDR2 YYNGEE. V shed 4 bases and J 3 bases; nucleotides not matched to a gene: 9. The CDR3 is 17 residues long. The CDR3 protein is CASSKGLAGGKTDTQYF. In DNA form, the CDR3 reads TGTGCCAGCAGCAAGGGACTAGCGGGCGGGAAGACAGATACGCAGTATTTT.

The CDR3: CASSQGGRGPQETQYF. CDR3 sequence (DNA): TGCGCCAGCAGCCAAGGGGGGAGGGGACCACAAGAGACCCAGTACTTC. The chain couples TRBV4-1 to TRBJ2-5; 7 bases are shared with TRBD2. V was pared by 1 base and J by 2 bases, with 7 bases of the junction left unmatched. This CDR3 comprises 16 residues. Germline V gives CDR1 MGHRA, CDR2 YSYEKL.

The gene calls are TRBV10-3 and TRBJ1-6; a possible D gene is TRBD1 (6 bases). Germline V gives CDR1 ENHRY, CDR2 SYGVKD. The V end was cut by 2 bases, the J end by 7 bases, with 12 bases between. The CDR3 is 15 amino acids. CDR3 residues: CAISEPTGQNSPLHF. Here the CDR3 DNA reads TGTGCCATCAGTGAGCCCACAGGGCAAAATTCACCCCTCCACTTT.

The CDR3 DNA reads as TGTGCCAGCAGCAGGGGACTAGCAACCGGGGAGCTGTTTTTT. Translation gives CASSRGLATGELFF. The chain links TRBV7-8 to TRBJ2-2, with TRBD2 identical over 9 bases. V lost 5 bases, J lost 5 bases, and 3 bases stayed unmatched. From germline, CDR1 is SGHVS and CDR2 FQNEAQ. The CDR3 length is 14 residues.

V gene TRBV19 combines with J gene TRBJ2-7, with 12 nucleotides matching TRBD1. The V segment lost 3 bases and the J segment 7 bases; nucleotides outside the gene matches: 4. The germline gives CDR1 LNHDA, CDR2 SQIVND (reference sequence). This CDR3 region has 14 residues. CDR3 DNA sequence: TGTGCCAGTAGTATGGGACAGGGGGCGCGTGAGCAGTACTTC. It specifies CASSMGQGAREQYF.

The rearrangement links TRBV9 to TRBJ2-1; the D gene is possibly TRBD2 (7 bases). Germline CDR1 reads SGDLS; CDR2 reads YYNGEE. The CDR3 spans 14 residues. Trimming removed 5 bases at V and 4 bases at J, with 13 bases between. The chain's CDR3 is CASRKGGGYNEQFF. Here the CDR3 DNA reads TGTGCCAGCAGGAAGGGAGGGGGGTACAATGAGCAGTTCTTC.

The V gene is TRBV5-1, the J gene TRBJ2-2; TRBD2 matches at 14 bases. Germline V CDR1 and CDR2: SGHRS, YFSETQ. CDR3 length equals 18 residues. V was pared by 3 bases and J by 6 bases, with 10 bases of the junction left unmatched. This CDR3 is CASSSPGLAGVGAGELFF. CDR3 DNA: TGCGCCAGCAGCTCTCCGGGACTAGCGGGAGTCGGGGCCGGGGAGCTGTTTTTT.

J is TRBJ1-5 and V is TRBV28, with 10 bases that match TRBD1. The CDR3 covers 15 residues. V lost 5 bases, J lost 5 bases, and 6 bases stayed unmatched. Per germline, CDR1 MDHEN and CDR2 SYDVKM. The CDR3 here is CASSPRDRGHQPQHF. The CDR3 DNA reads as TGTGCCAGCAGTCCAAGGGACAGGGGCCATCAGCCCCAGCATTTT.

This clone was seen at least ten times. This chain joins TRBV12-3 or TRBV12-4 and TRBJ1-2; TRBD1 matches 10 bases. The CDR3 extends over 13 amino acids. Trimming removed 5 bases from V and 7 bases from J; junction bases left unmatched: 4. The CDR3 DNA reads as TGTGCCAGCAGTAGGGACAGGGGTACTGGCTACACCTTC. This encodes CASSRDRGTGYTF.

The chain is built from TRBV27 and TRBJ2-3, with D maybe TRBD2 (6 bases). CDR1 MNHEY and CDR2 SMNVEV come from the germline V gene (reference sequence). This CDR3 has 14 residues. Deletions cut 7 bases from V and 2 bases from J, with 13 bases between. The CDR3 spells CASTLSGDTDTQYF. The DNA of the CDR3 is TGTGCCAGCACCCTTTCGGGAGACACAGATACGCAGTATTTT.

This chain connects TRBV3-1 (or the pseudogene TRBV3-2) to TRBJ2-5; D unresolved. This CDR3 contains 15 residues. Germline loops: CDR1 LGHDT, CDR2 YNNKEL (reference sequence). The V and J ends lost 3 bases and 4 bases respectively, with 15 bases between them. The chain's CDR3 is CASSQATRMIETQYF. The CDR3 region has the DNA TGTGCCAGCAGCCAGGCGACACGTATGATAGAGACCCAGTACTTC.

The CDR3 is CAWNPLLAGERGNEQFF. The DNA for the CDR3 is TGTGCCTGGAACCCCCTGCTAGCGGGAGAACGGGGGAATGAGCAGTTCTTC. The chain links TRBV30 to TRBJ2-1, with 10 bases matching TRBD2. Germline CDR1 reads GTSNPN; CDR2 reads SVGIG (reference sequence). This CDR3 contains 17 residues. V shed 4 bases, J shed 7 bases, and the junction held 16 bases outside the gene matches.

The V gene is TRBV5-1, the J gene TRBJ1-4; TRBD1 matches 9 bases. Losses at the gene ends were 3 bases for V and 8 bases for J; bases not matched to a gene: 2. Germline CDR1 is SGHRS and CDR2 is YFSETQ. This CDR3 is built from 13 residues. The CDR3 region has the DNA TGCGCCAGCAGCTCAGGACAGGGGGAAAAACTGTTTTTT. This codes for CASSSGQGEKLFF.